Following are 17 T cell receptor beta chains from one sample sequenced in a study of CD8 T cell repertoires and HIV-1 epitope variants. These receptors lack a known antigen. TCRdb's copy holds only in-frame clones and misses some; the assay was immunoSEQ multiplex PCR. In the table there are approximately 5,600 clones, 64% of which are singletons. The sample comprised cultured CD8+ T cells derived from PBMCs. The receptor source for this set is a male donor with HIV.

This clone has only a few counts. The chain has TRBV19 and TRBJ2-7, with D possibly matching TRBD1 (6 bases). The CDR3 loop spans 12 amino acids. V gave up 5 bases and J gave up 6 bases, with 11 bases separating them. CDR1 and CDR2 from the germline V gene are LNHDA and SQIVND (reference sequence). The CDR3 loop reads CASSATGSEQYF. In nucleotides, the CDR3 is TGTGCCAGTAGTGCAACAGGGAGCGAGCAGTACTTC.

The rearrangement uses TRBV5-4 and TRBJ1-1; no clear D gene. The CDR3 contains 14 residues. Looked up from germline, CDR1 is SGHNT and CDR2 is YYREEE (reference sequence). V lost 0 bases to trimming and J lost 1 base, with 7 bases between them. CDR3 DNA: TGTGCCAGCAGCTTGGAGCGCTGGAACACTGAAGCTTTCTTT. Protein: CASSLERWNTEAFF. Drawing the rest from reference TRBV5-4 and TRBJ1-1, the complete variable domain is ETGVTQSPTHLIKTRGQQVTLRCSSQSGHNTVSWYQQALGQGPQFIFQYYREEENGRGNFPPRFSGLQFPNYSSELNVNALELDDSALYLCASSLERWNTEAFFGQGTRLTVV.

The CDR3 nucleotides are TGTGCCAGCAGCTTTATAGGGGGAGAAAAACTGTTTTTT. Amino acid sequence: CASSFIGGEKLFF. The chain uses TRBV7-6 and TRBJ1-4; D may be TRBD1 (6 bases). Trimming took off 3 bases at V and 8 bases at J, with 10 bases between the two ends. Germline values: CDR1 SGHVS, CDR2 FNYEAQ. This CDR3 comprises 13 residues.

This clone rates as medium-sized. This chain joins TRBV7-8 and TRBJ2-7, with TRBD2 as a possible D gene (6 bases). V was pared by 5 bases and J by 3 bases, with 14 bases between. The V gene's germline CDR1 is SGHVS and CDR2 FQNEAQ. The CDR3 sequence is 14 residues long. CDR3 residues: CASSPRAGHYEQYF. The CDR3 coding sequence is TGTGCCAGCAGCCCAAGGGCGGGGCACTACGAGCAGTACTTC.

In this sample, this clone is medium-sized. V usage is TRBV5-8 and J usage is TRBJ2-7; D is unresolved. This CDR3 has 13 residues. Looked up from germline, CDR1 is SGHTS and CDR2 is YDEGEE. V lost 0 bases, J lost 1 base, and 5 bases lay in between. The DNA for the CDR3 is TGTGCCAGCAGCTTGGAGGGTTCCTACGAGCAGTACTTC. It codes for CASSLEGSYEQYF.

The sample holds a few counts of this clone. The J gene is TRBJ1-5, the V gene TRBV28, with a possible D match to TRBD1 (5 bases). Germline V lookup: CDR1 MDHEN, CDR2 SYDVKM. The CDR3 runs to 14 residues. Between the trimmed V and J ends, which lost 2 bases and 5 bases, there was a span of 10 bases. Here the CDR3 reads CASSLEQAYQPQHF. The CDR3 DNA follows: TGTGCCAGCAGTTTAGAACAGGCATATCAGCCCCAGCATTTT.

The chain uses TRBV7-9 and TRBJ2-7; the D gene could be TRBD1 or TRBD2 (7 bases each). V lost 5 bases and J 2 bases, leaving 13 bases between the germline ends. The CDR3 is 14 amino acids. CDR1 is SEHNR, CDR2 FQNEAQ, per germline (reference sequence). CDR3 in DNA: TGTGCCAGCAGCCAGGGGGGGACCCCCTACGAGCAGTACTTC. This encodes CASSQGGTPYEQYF.

This rearrangement joins TRBV6-4 to TRBJ1-4, with TRBD1 matching over 8 bases. There are 15 residues in the CDR3. Trimming removed 6 bases from V and 1 base from J; junction bases left unmatched: 4. The germline V gene has CDR1 MRHNA and CDR2 SNTAGT. CDR3: CASRKTGVTNEKLFF. In DNA form, the CDR3 reads TGTGCCAGCAGGAAGACAGGGGTAACTAATGAAAAACTGTTTTTT.

The V and J genes are TRBV5-1 and TRBJ2-7; 10 bases map to TRBD2. The CDR3 spans 15 residues. Germline assignment: CDR1 SGHRS and CDR2 YFSETQ. J was trimmed by 4 bases and V by 4 bases; bases with no gene match: 8. CDR3 region: CASSLAGAVQYEQYF. In DNA, the CDR3 is TGCGCCAGCAGCCTAGCGGGAGCGGTCCAGTACGAGCAGTACTTC.

The genes are TRBV1 and TRBJ2-6. TRBV1 constitutes a pseudogene. The CDR3 consists of 18 residues. The CDR3 coding sequence is TGCACCAGCAGTATCGAATGTTTGTGCACAAGTCGGGCCAACGTCCCGACTTTC. Translation: CTSSIECLCTSRANVPTF.

The rearrangement uses TRBV7-8 and TRBJ2-7, with 7 bases lining up with TRBD1. The length of the CDR3 is 14 residues. Trimming cost V 4 bases and J 1 base; bases outside gene matches: 4. Germline V gene lookup returns CDR1 SGHVS and CDR2 FQNEAQ. The CDR3 sequence: CASSSGTVSYEQYF. The CDR3 DNA follows: TGTGCCAGCAGCTCCGGGACAGTTTCCTACGAGCAGTACTTC.

The rearrangement links TRBV19 to TRBJ2-7; D tentatively fits TRBD1 or TRBD2 (5 bases each). The germline V gene encodes CDR1 LNHDA and CDR2 SQIVND (reference sequence). The CDR3 spans 12 residues. Trimming took 2 bases from V and 6 from J, leaving 8 bases between them. CDR3 amino acids: CASSISGAEQYF. CDR3 coding DNA: TGTGCCAGTAGTATATCCGGGGCCGAGCAGTACTTC. Full variable domain (outside the CDR3, taken from reference TRBV19 and TRBJ2-7): DGGITQSPKYLFRKEGQNVTLSCEQNLNHDAMYWYRQDPGQGLRLIYYSQIVNDFQKGDIAEGYSVSREKKESFPLTVTSAQKNPTAFYLCASSISGAEQYFGPGTRLTVT.

This clone was counted only a few times. This chain uses TRBV28 with TRBJ2-7; 8 bases align to TRBD1. The CDR3 extends over 13 amino acids. V lost 7 bases, J lost 5 bases, and 7 bases stayed unmatched. Looked up from germline, CDR1 is MDHEN and CDR2 is SYDVKM. As DNA, the CDR3 is TGTGCCAGCAAGGACAGGGTAATCAACGAGCAGTACTTC. It translates to CASKDRVINEQYF.

This chain uses TRBV6-1 with TRBJ1-6; 9 nucleotides match TRBD1. Germline V gene sequence: CDR1 MNHNS, CDR2 SASEGT. V lost 2 bases to trimming and J lost 1 base; unmatched junction nucleotides: 9. There are 19 residues in the CDR3. The CDR3 is CASSEPLDRGSSYNSPLHF. In nucleotides, the CDR3 is TGTGCCAGCAGTGAACCCCTCGACAGGGGGAGTTCCTATAATTCACCCCTCCACTTT.

The chain combines TRBV7-9 with TRBJ2-5; 7 bases are a match to TRBD1. Germline V gene sequence: CDR1 SEHNR, CDR2 FQNEAQ (reference sequence). J was trimmed by 5 bases and V by 5 bases; bases with no gene match: 8. The CDR3 has 14 amino acids. Written as DNA, the CDR3 is TGTGCCAGCAGCCTCTCGACAGGGCTGGAGACCCAGTACTTC. This sequence encodes CASSLSTGLETQYF.

This clone was detected a few times. This chain joins TRBV2 and TRBJ2-7; D gene unclear. Germline assignment: CDR1 SNHLY and CDR2 FYNNEI. The CDR3 length is 13 residues. V lost 2 bases, J lost 1 base, and 6 bases lay in between. The CDR3 coding sequence is TGTGCCAGCAGTGAACAGCCTTCCTACGAGCAGTACTTC. This gives the protein CASSEQPSYEQYF.

This clone was seen just once. The V call is TRBV12-5, the J call TRBJ2-1; TRBD1 agrees at 10 bases. This CDR3 has 17 amino acids. V lost 7 bases and J lost 4; bases outside the gene matches: 13. Germline-derived CDR1 and CDR2 are LGHNT and FRNRAP. CDR3 sequence (DNA): TGTGCTAGTGCCACGGAGGGGACAGGGGCATTATACAATGAGCAGTTCTTC. Amino acid sequence: CASATEGTGALYNEQFF.